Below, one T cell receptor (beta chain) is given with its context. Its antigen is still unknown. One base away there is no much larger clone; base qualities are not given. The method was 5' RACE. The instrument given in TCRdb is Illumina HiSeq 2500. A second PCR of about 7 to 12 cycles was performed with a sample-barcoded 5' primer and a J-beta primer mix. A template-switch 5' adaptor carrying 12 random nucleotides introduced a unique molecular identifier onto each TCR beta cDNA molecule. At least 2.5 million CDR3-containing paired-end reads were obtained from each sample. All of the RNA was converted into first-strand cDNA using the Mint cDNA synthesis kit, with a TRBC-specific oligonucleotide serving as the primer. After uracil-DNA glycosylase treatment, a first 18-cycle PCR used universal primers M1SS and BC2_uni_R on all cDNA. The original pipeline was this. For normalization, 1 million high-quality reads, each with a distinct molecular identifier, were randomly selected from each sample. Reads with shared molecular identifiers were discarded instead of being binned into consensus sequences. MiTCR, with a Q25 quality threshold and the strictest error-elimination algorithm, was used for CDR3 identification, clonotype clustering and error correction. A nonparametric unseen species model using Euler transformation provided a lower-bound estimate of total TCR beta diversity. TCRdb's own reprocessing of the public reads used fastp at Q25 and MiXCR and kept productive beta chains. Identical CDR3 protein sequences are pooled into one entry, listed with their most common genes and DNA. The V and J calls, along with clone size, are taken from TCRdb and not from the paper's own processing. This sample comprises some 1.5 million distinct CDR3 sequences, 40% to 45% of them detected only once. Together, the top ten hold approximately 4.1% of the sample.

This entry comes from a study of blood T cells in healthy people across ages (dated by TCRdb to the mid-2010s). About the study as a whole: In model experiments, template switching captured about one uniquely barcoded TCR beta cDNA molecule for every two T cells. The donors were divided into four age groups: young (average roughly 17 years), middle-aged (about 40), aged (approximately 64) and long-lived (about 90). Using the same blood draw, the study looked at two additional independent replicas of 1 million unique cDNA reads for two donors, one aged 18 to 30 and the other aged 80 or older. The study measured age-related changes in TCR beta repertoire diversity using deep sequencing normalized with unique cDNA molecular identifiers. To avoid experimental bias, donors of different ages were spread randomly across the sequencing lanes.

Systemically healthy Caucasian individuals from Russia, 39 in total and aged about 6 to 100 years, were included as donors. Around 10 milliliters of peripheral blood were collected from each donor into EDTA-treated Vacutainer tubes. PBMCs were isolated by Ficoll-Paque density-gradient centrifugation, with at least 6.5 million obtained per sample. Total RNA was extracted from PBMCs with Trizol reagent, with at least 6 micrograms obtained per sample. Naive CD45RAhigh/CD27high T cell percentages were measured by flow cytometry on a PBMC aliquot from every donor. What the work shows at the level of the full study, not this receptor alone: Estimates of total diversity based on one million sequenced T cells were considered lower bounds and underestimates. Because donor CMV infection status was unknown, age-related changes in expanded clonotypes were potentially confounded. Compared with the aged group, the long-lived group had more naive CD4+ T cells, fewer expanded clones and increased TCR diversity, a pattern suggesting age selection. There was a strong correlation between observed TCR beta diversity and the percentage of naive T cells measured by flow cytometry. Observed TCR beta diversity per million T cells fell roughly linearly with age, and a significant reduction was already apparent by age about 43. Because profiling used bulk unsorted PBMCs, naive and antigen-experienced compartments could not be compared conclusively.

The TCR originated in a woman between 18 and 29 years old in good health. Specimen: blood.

The nucleotides are TGCGCCAGCAGCCAACCGACAGGGACCTATAATTCACCCCTCCACTTT. The translation is CASSQPTGTYNSPLHF. This chain is built from TRBV4-1 and TRBJ1-6; 7 of the junction bases match TRBD1. V is cut back by 2 bases and J by 2 bases, with 3 bases in the junction unmatched. The CDR3, cysteine through phenylalanine, is 16 amino acids long. The read is trimmed to its CDR3 DNA, 48 bases read in frame from base 1. The germline V gene sets CDR1 to MGHRA and CDR2 to YSYEKL.